Shown below are 20 T cell receptor beta chains from a single sample sequenced in a study of blood T cell repertoires in COVID-19. The protocol was immunoSEQ multiplex PCR, while the TCRdb copy is restricted to in-frame clones and leaves out a portion. Of about 68,000 clones in the sample, 80% to 90% were seen once. The sequenced material came from peripheral blood. The receptors stem from a young man with acute or convalescent COVID-19.

This clone was seen more than once but under ten times. The chain couples TRBV11-2 to TRBJ1-1; TRBD1 matches at 7 bases. This CDR3 contains 14 residues. Germline assignment: CDR1 SGHAT and CDR2 FQNNGV. With V trimmed by 4 bases and J by 1 base, 3 bases remained unmatched. Here the CDR3 reads CASSYRQGNTEAFF. Written as DNA, the CDR3 is TGTGCCAGCAGCTACAGACAGGGGAACACTGAAGCTTTCTTT.

V gene TRBV5-1 combines with J gene TRBJ2-7; maybe TRBD2 (6 bases). The V end was cut by 4 bases, the J end by 2 bases, with 13 bases between. CDR1 and CDR2 from the germline V gene are SGHRS and YFSETQ. The CDR3 is 14 amino acids. As DNA, the CDR3 is TGCGCCAGCAGCCCCCGGGACTCAACCTACGAGCAGTACTTC. It is translated as CASSPRDSTYEQYF. Full variable domain (outside the CDR3, taken from reference TRBV5-1 and TRBJ2-7): KAGVTQTPRYLIKTRGQQVTLSCSPISGHRSVSWYQQTPGQGLQFLFEYFSETQRNKGNFPGRFSGRQFSNSRSEMNVSTLELGDSALYLCASSPRDSTYEQYFGPGTRLTVT.

The chain employs TRBV18 and TRBJ2-7; unclear D gene. V dropped 1 base and J dropped 4 bases, with 5 bases sitting between them. This CDR3 has 12 amino acids. Germline V gene sequence: CDR1 KGHSH, CDR2 LQKENI. DNA for the CDR3: TGTGCCAGCTCACCACTCGGTTACGAGCAGTACTTC. Translating gives CASSPLGYEQYF.

This rearrangement joins TRBV7-9 to TRBJ2-5; the match to TRBD2 covers 7 bases. The CDR3 spans 13 residues. Germline V gives CDR1 SEHNR, CDR2 FQNEAQ (reference sequence). The J segment lost 5 bases and the V segment lost 5 bases, leaving 5 bases of the junction unmatched. This CDR3 is CASSSTGRETQYF. In nucleotides, the CDR3 is TGTGCCAGCAGCAGTACCGGGAGGGAGACCCAGTACTTC.

V gene TRBV19 combines with J gene TRBJ2-1; tentative D call: TRBD1 (6 bases). The germline gives CDR1 LNHDA, CDR2 SQIVND (reference sequence). The germline V and J ends were trimmed by 6 bases and 7 bases, with 10 bases remaining between them. This CDR3 region has 12 residues. The CDR3 DNA is TGTGCCAGTAGCATTACAGGGAATGAGCAGTTCTTC. This gives the protein CASSITGNEQFF.

CDR3 sequence (DNA): TGTGCCAGCAGCCCTACAGGATCCCCCTACGAGCAGTACTTC. Protein sequence: CASSPTGSPYEQYF. This sequence joins TRBV27 and TRBJ2-7, with D perhaps matching TRBD1 (5 bases). The CDR3 is 14 residues long. In germline, CDR1 is MNHEY, CDR2 SMNVEV (reference sequence). V was clipped by 6 bases and J by 2 bases, with 14 bases between them.

The chain joins TRBV6-2 or TRBV6-3 to TRBJ2-5; D call uncertain. From germline, CDR1 is MNHEY and CDR2 SVGEGT. The V end was cut by 2 bases, the J end by 5 bases, with 9 bases between. The CDR3 consists of 13 residues. CDR3 residues: CASSYPVRETQYF. DNA of the CDR3: TGTGCCAGCAGTTACCCCGTACGGGAGACCCAGTACTTC.

This clone was observed a single time. The chain carries TRBV6-5 and TRBJ2-5; possible D gene TRBD1, 6 bases. The V gene lost 2 bases and the J gene lost 4 bases, with 14 bases spanning the gap. Germline CDR1 MNHEY, CDR2 SVGAGI. CDR3 length equals 15 residues. CDR3 in DNA: TGTGCCAGCAGTTACCGTTGGGACATGGGAGAGACCCAGTACTTC. Amino acid sequence: CASSYRWDMGETQYF.

The gene calls are TRBV19 and TRBJ2-3; D possibly corresponds to TRBD1 (5 bases). The length of the CDR3 is 15 residues. V shed 1 base and J shed 2 bases, with 10 bases lying between them. Germline V gene data show CDR1 as LNHDA and CDR2 as SQIVND (reference sequence). Here the CDR3 DNA reads TGTGCCAGTAGTATAGGACAGACCTCCACAGATACGCAGTATTTT. Its translation: CASSIGQTSTDTQYF. Combining the CDR3 with reference TRBV19 and TRBJ2-3 gives the whole variable domain DGGITQSPKYLFRKEGQNVTLSCEQNLNHDAMYWYRQDPGQGLRLIYYSQIVNDFQKGDIAEGYSVSREKKESFPLTVTSAQKNPTAFYLCASSIGQTSTDTQYFGPGTRLTVL.

CDR3 loop: CASSPHDGQAWPQHF. The DNA of the CDR3 is TGTGCCAGCAGCCCCCACGATGGACAGGCTTGGCCCCAGCATTTT. The chain combines TRBV7-2 with TRBJ1-5; 7 bases map to TRBD1. V lost 5 bases to trimming and J lost 9 bases; unmatched junction nucleotides: 13. Germline V gives CDR1 SGHTA, CDR2 FQGNSA. CDR3 size: 15 residues.

The count of this clone is one. The chain employs TRBV5-5 and TRBJ2-1; TRBD2 matches 13 bases. The CDR3 has 16 residues. V was pared by 1 base and J by 8 bases, with 6 bases of the junction left unmatched. The V gene's germline CDR1 is SGHKS and CDR2 YYEKEE (reference sequence). Written as DNA, the CDR3 is TGTGCCAGCAGCTTGTGGACTAGCGGGAGAGGGGATGAGCAGTTCTTC. This gives the protein CASSLWTSGRGDEQFF.

This chain links TRBV28 with TRBJ2-1; TRBD2 might be the D (6 bases). This CDR3 has 14 amino acids. The germline gives CDR1 MDHEN, CDR2 SYDVKM. V lost 3 bases, J lost 7 bases, and 13 bases lay in between. In DNA form, the CDR3 reads TGTGCCAGCAGTTTTCGGGGGTTAGGAAATGAGCAGTTCTTC. Amino acid sequence: CASSFRGLGNEQFF.

The chain is built from TRBV11-2 and TRBJ2-5, with TRBD2 matching 9 bases. Germline trimming cut 5 bases from V and 3 bases from J; bases unmatched to any gene: 10. CDR3 length: 16 amino acids. Germline lookup yields CDR1 SGHAT and CDR2 FQNNGV. CDR3 residues: CASSISPGGGEETQYF. The CDR3 DNA sequence: TGTGCCAGCAGCATCTCTCCGGGCGGGGGGGAAGAGACCCAGTACTTC.

The chain links TRBV28 to TRBJ1-2; D is uncertain. This CDR3 has 18 amino acids. The ends were cut back, 4 bases at V and 4 bases at J, with 25 bases in the middle. Germline CDR1 reads MDHEN; CDR2 reads SYDVKM. The CDR3 loop is CASSSTPDISAVTYGYTF. The CDR3, as DNA: TGTGCCAGCAGTTCAACCCCAGACATCTCCGCCGTCACCTATGGCTACACCTTC.

The V gene is TRBV6-4, the J gene TRBJ2-7; 8 bases map to TRBD1. Germline CDR1 reads MRHNA; CDR2 reads SNTAGT. This CDR3 contains 14 residues. The J segment lost 3 bases and the V segment lost 3 bases, leaving 4 bases of the junction unmatched. The CDR3: CASSEGGQGYEQYF. The CDR3 DNA reads as TGTGCCAGCAGTGAAGGAGGACAGGGCTACGAGCAGTACTTC.

The chain has TRBV6-5 and TRBJ2-7, with 7 bases matching TRBD2. The V and J ends lost 4 bases and 3 bases, in that order; junction bases with no gene match: 6. The CDR3 runs 14 residues. The V gene's germline CDR1 is MNHEY and CDR2 SVGAGI. The CDR3 protein is CASSLGTTSYEQYF. Written as DNA, the CDR3 is TGTGCCAGCAGTTTGGGGACTACCAGCTACGAGCAGTACTTC.

The chain has TRBV27 and TRBJ2-1, with 8 bases fitting TRBD2. This CDR3 has 14 residues. J lost 6 bases, V lost 6 bases, and 7 bases had no gene match. Germline V gene lookup returns CDR1 MNHEY and CDR2 SMNVEV (reference sequence). The CDR3 spells CASSGRGIGNEQFF. In DNA form, the CDR3 reads TGTGCCAGCAGCGGGAGGGGGATTGGCAATGAGCAGTTCTTC.

This sequence joins TRBV5-1 and TRBJ2-7, with 9 bases lining up with TRBD1. Germline V gene lookup returns CDR1 SGHRS and CDR2 YFSETQ. The CDR3 length is 15 residues. V dropped 2 bases and J dropped 6; count of bases not matched to a gene: 9. CDR3 protein: CASSFTGTGPGEQYF. The CDR3 region has the DNA TGCGCCAGCAGCTTCACCGGGACAGGGCCCGGCGAGCAGTACTTC.

The chain recombines TRBV5-4 with TRBJ2-7; tentative D call: TRBD2 (5 bases). V dropped 3 bases and J dropped 2 bases, with 9 bases sitting between them. The CDR3 covers 13 residues. Germline V lookup: CDR1 SGHNT, CDR2 YYREEE (reference sequence). The CDR3 DNA sequence: TGTGCCAGCAGCTGGGTCGGGGCCTACGAGCAGTACTTC. As protein: CASSWVGAYEQYF.

This clone has only one observation. This chain uses TRBV5-1 with TRBJ2-1; 8 nucleotides match TRBD1. J lost 2 bases, V lost 4 bases, and 5 bases had no gene match. The CDR3 has 15 residues. Per the germline V gene, CDR1 is SGHRS and CDR2 is YFSETQ. The chain's CDR3 is CASSPGQVAYNEQFF. Here the CDR3 DNA reads TGCGCCAGCAGCCCGGGACAGGTGGCCTACAATGAGCAGTTCTTC.